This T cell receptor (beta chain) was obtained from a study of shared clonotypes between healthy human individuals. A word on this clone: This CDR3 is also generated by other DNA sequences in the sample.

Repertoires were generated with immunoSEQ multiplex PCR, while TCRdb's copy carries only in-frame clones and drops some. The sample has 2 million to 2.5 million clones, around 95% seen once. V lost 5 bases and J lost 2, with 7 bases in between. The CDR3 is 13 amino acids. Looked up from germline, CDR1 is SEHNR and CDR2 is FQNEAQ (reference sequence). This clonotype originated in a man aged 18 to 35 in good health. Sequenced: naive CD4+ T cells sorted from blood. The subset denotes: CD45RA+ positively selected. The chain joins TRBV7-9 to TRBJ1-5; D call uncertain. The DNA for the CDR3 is TGTGCCAGCAGCCCCGATGGCAATCAGCCCCAGCATTTT. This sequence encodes CASSPDGNQPQHF. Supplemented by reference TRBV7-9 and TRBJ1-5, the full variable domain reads DTGVSQNPRHKITKRGQNVTFRCDPISEHNRLYWYRQTLGQGPEFLTYFQNEAQLEKSRLLSDRFSAERPKGSFSTLEIQRTEQGDSAMYLCASSPDGNQPQHFGDGTRLSIL.